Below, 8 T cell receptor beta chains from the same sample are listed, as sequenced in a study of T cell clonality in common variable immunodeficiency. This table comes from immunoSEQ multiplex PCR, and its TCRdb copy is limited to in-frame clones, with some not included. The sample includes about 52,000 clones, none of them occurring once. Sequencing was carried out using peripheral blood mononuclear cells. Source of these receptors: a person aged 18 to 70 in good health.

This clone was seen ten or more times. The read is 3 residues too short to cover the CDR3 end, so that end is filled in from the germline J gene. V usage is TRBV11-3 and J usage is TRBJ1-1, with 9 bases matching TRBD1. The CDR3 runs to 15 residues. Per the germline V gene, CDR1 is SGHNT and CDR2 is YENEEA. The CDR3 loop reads CASRYRDRADTEAFF. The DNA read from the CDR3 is TGTGCAAGTCGCTACCGGGACAGGGCGGACACTGAA.

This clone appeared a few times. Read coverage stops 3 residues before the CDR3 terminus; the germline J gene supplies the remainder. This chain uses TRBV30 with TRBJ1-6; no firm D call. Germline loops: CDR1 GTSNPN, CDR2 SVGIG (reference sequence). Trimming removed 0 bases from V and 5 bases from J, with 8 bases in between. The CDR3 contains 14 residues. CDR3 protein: CAWSVGQDNSPLHF. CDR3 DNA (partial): TGTGCCTGGAGTGTAGGTCAGGATAATTCACCC.

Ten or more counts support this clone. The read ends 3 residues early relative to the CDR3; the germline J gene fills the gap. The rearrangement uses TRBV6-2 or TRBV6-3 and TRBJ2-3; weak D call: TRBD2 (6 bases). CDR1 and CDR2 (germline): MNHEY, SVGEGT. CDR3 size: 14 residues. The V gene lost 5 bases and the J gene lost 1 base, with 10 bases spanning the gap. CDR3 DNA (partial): TGTGCCAGCAGTCGATCTAGCGGCACAGATACG. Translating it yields CASSRSSGTDT. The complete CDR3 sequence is CASSRSSGTDTQYF.

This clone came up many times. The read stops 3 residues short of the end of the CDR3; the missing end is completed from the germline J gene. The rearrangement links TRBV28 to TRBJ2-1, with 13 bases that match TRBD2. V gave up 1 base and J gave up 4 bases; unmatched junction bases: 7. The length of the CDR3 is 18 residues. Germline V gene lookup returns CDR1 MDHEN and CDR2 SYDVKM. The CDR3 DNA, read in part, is TGTGCCAGCAGTTTATTCTTTGGACTAGCGGGAGTGTACAATGAG. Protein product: CASSLFFGLAGVYNE. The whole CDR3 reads CASSLFFGLAGVYNEQFF.

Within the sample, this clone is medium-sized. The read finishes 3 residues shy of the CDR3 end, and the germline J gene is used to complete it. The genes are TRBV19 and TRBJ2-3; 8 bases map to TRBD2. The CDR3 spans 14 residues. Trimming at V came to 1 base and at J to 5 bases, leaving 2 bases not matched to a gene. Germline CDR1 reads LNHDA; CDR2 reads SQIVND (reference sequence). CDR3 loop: CASSIVAGRDTQYF. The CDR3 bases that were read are TGTGCCAGTAGTATAGTAGCGGGAAGAGATACG. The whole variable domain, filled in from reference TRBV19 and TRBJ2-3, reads DGGITQSPKYLFRKEGQNVTLSCEQNLNHDAMYWYRQDPGQGLRLIYYSQIVNDFQKGDIAEGYSVSREKKESFPLTVTSAQKNPTAFYLCASSIVAGRDTQYFGPGTRLTVL.

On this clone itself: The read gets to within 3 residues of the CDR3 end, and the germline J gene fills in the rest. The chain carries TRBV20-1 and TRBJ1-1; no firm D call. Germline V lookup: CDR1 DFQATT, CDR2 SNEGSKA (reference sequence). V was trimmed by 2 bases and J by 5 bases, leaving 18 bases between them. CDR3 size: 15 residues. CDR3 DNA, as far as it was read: TGCAGTGCTAGAACAGACACCAATCCGGGGACTGAA. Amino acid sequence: CSARTDTNPGTE. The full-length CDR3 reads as CSARTDTNPGTEAFF.

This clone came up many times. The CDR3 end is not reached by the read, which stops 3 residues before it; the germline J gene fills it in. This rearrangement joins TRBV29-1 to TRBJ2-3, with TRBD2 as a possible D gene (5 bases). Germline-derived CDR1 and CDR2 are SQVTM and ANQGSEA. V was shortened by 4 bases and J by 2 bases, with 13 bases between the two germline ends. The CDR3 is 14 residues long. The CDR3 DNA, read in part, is TGCAGCGTTGGAGTACCCGGACTCACAGATACG. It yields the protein CSVGVPGLTDT. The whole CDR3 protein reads CSVGVPGLTDTQYF.

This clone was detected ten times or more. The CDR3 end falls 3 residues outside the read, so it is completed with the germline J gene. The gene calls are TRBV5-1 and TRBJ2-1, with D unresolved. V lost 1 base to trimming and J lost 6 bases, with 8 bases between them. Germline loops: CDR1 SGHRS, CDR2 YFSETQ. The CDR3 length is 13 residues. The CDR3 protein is CASSLYRLNEQFF. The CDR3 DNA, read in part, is TGCGCCAGCAGCTTGTATAGACTCAATGAG.